Each of the 30 T cell receptor beta chains below was sequenced from the same sample in a study of cytomegalovirus exposure and HLA in healthy donors. PCR amplification relied on 60 Vbeta primers (plus 13 Jbeta primers). Sequencing used immunoSEQ multiplex PCR; TCRdb keeps in-frame clones, though not all of them. The sample records 160,000 or so clones, about 80% being singletons. The sequenced sample consisted of PBMCs. Source of these receptors: a man aged 35-49 years in good health and CMV-seropositive.

This rearrangement joins TRBV9 to TRBJ2-7, with 10 bases that match TRBD2. The CDR3 sequence is 15 residues long. The junction had 4 bases not matched to a gene; V was cut back by 0 bases and J by 4 bases. From germline, CDR1 is SGDLS and CDR2 YYNGEE. CDR3 in amino acids: CASSVGLAGEYEQYF. The CDR3, as DNA: TGTGCCAGCAGCGTAGGCCTAGCGGGAGAATACGAGCAGTACTTC.

The chain uses TRBV4-1 and TRBJ2-7; 7 bases map to TRBD1. There are 15 residues in the CDR3. V trimming: 5 bases; J trimming: 1 base; junction bases outside the gene matches: 8. CDR1 and CDR2 (germline): MGHRA, YSYEKL. The CDR3 DNA follows: TGCGCCAGCAGCTTTAGTCCGGGACAGTCCTACGAGCAGTACTTC. Translating gives CASSFSPGQSYEQYF.

V gene TRBV18 combines with J gene TRBJ1-2; tentative D call: TRBD1 (6 bases). CDR1 is KGHSH, CDR2 LQKENI, per germline. V dropped 5 bases and J dropped 8 bases, with 12 bases sitting between them. The CDR3 is 12 amino acids. The DNA for the CDR3 is TGTGCCAGCTCAGCACGGGACATGGGCTACACCTTC. Translation: CASSARDMGYTF.

The gene calls are TRBV28 and TRBJ2-7; the match to TRBD1 covers 9 bases. The V and J ends lost 6 bases and 4 bases, in that order; junction bases with no gene match: 10. Germline assignment: CDR1 MDHEN and CDR2 SYDVKM. This CDR3 region has 15 residues. The CDR3 DNA reads TGTGCCAGCAGGGCCGGGACAGGGTTTGATTACGAGCAGTACTTC. It is translated as CASRAGTGFDYEQYF.

The chain has TRBV7-3 and TRBJ2-1; D is unclear. Germline assignment: CDR1 SGHTA and CDR2 FQGTGA. Trimming stripped 1 base from V and 4 bases from J, with 5 bases between. CDR3 length: 13 amino acids. The CDR3 loop reads CASSLSRYNEQFF. As DNA, the CDR3 is TGTGCCAGCAGCTTAAGCAGATACAATGAGCAGTTCTTC.

The gene calls are TRBV9 and TRBJ1-2, with D uncertain. Germline V gene sequence: CDR1 SGDLS, CDR2 YYNGEE. This CDR3 region has 14 residues. V lost 0 bases and J 1 base, leaving 7 bases between the germline ends. CDR3 DNA: TGTGCCAGCAGCGTAGCGGCAGGTAACTATGGCTACACCTTC. This sequence encodes CASSVAAGNYGYTF.

This chain uses TRBV6-4 with TRBJ2-2, with D tentatively TRBD2 (6 bases). The germline V and J ends were trimmed by 5 bases and 2 bases, with 9 bases remaining between them. CDR1 and CDR2 (germline): MRHNA, SNTAGT. CDR3 length equals 14 residues. The CDR3 DNA follows: TGTGCCAGCAGTTTAGCGGATAACACCGGGGAGCTGTTTTTT. This codes for CASSLADNTGELFF.

The V and J genes are TRBV10-3 and TRBJ2-1; D possibly corresponds to TRBD2 (6 bases). This CDR3 spans 19 amino acids. CDR1 and CDR2 (germline): ENHRY, SYGVKD. Trimming took off 5 bases at V and 4 bases at J, with 27 bases between the two ends. CDR3 residues: CAISQLGSGGGYGYNEQFF. The CDR3 DNA sequence: TGTGCCATCAGTCAATTGGGGAGCGGAGGAGGGTATGGGTACAATGAGCAGTTCTTC.

V and J are TRBV10-2 and TRBJ2-2; 9 bases map to TRBD1. The J segment lost 9 bases and the V segment lost 2 bases, leaving 7 bases of the junction unmatched. Germline V gene sequence: CDR1 WSHSY, CDR2 SAAADI. CDR3 length equals 15 residues. CDR3 protein: CASSERGQGFRELFF. CDR3 bases: TGCGCCAGCAGTGAGAGGGGACAGGGATTCCGGGAGCTGTTTTTT.

This chain joins TRBV6-5 and TRBJ1-1, with 8 bases identical to TRBD1. The germline V gene has CDR1 MNHEY and CDR2 SVGAGI. V shed 2 bases and J 5 bases; nucleotides not matched to a gene: 10. The CDR3 totals 16 residues. The CDR3 DNA is TGTGCCAGCAGTTACACCTCAGGGGGCGAAAGGACTGAAGCTTTCTTT. Translating gives CASSYTSGGERTEAFF.

This clone was counted once. The V call is TRBV10-2, the J call TRBJ2-7; TRBD2 might be the D (6 bases). The CDR3 spans 13 residues. The V gene's germline CDR1 is WSHSY and CDR2 SAAADI. V lost 7 bases to trimming and J lost 5 bases, with 15 bases between them. The CDR3 region is CASMWRGGDEQYF. The DNA for the CDR3 is TGCGCCAGCATGTGGAGGGGAGGAGACGAGCAGTACTTC.

This chain connects TRBV5-1 to TRBJ2-7; perhaps TRBD2 as D (5 bases). The CDR3 runs to 11 residues. CDR1 and CDR2 from the germline V gene are SGHRS and YFSETQ. V shed 0 bases and J shed 9 bases, with 7 bases lying between them. The CDR3 bases are TGCGCCAGCAGCTTGGGAAGCGGGCAGTACTTC. Protein: CASSLGSGQYF.

The rearrangement links TRBV5-4 to TRBJ1-2; D is perhaps TRBD1 (5 bases). The ends were cut back, 3 bases at V and 3 bases at J, with 15 bases in the middle. Germline lookup yields CDR1 SGHNT and CDR2 YYREEE (reference sequence). CDR3 length: 15 residues. CDR3 in DNA: TGTGCCAGCAGCTCGGTGGCAGGGATGGACTATGGCTACACCTTC. Translated, it gives CASSSVAGMDYGYTF. Using reference TRBV5-4 and TRBJ1-2 for the parts outside the CDR3, the full variable domain is ETGVTQSPTHLIKTRGQQVTLRCSSQSGHNTVSWYQQALGQGPQFIFQYYREEENGRGNFPPRFSGLQFPNYSSELNVNALELDDSALYLCASSSVAGMDYGYTFGSGTRLTVV.

CDR3: CASSLNIAKNIQYF. The CDR3 bases are TGTGCCAGCAGCCTCAACATAGCCAAAAACATTCAGTACTTC. The J gene is TRBJ2-4, the V gene TRBV9; D is unresolved. V was cut by 4 bases and J by 0 bases, with 8 bases left in between. The CDR3 is made up of 14 amino acids. CDR1 and CDR2 from the germline V gene are SGDLS and YYNGEE.

CDR3 in amino acids: CASRSTGTGVYNEQFF. CDR3 DNA sequence: TGTGCCAGCAGATCCACCGGGACAGGGGTTTACAATGAGCAGTTCTTC. The V gene is TRBV6-6, the J gene TRBJ2-1; 10 nucleotides line up with TRBD1. After removal of 6 bases from V and 4 bases from J, the junction contained 9 bases not matched to a gene. The CDR3 spans 16 residues. The germline gives CDR1 MNHNY, CDR2 SVGAGI (reference sequence).

V gene TRBV7-3 combines with J gene TRBJ2-1; tentative D call: TRBD2 (6 bases). This CDR3 region has 16 residues. V lost 5 bases and J 8 bases, leaving 22 bases between the germline ends. Germline CDR1 and CDR2: SGHTA and FQGTGA. The CDR3 sequence: CASSPGRAGFGDEQFF. DNA of the CDR3: TGTGCCAGCAGCCCGGGGAGAGCGGGTTTTGGAGATGAGCAGTTCTTC.

Comment on this clone: One junction end disagrees with the germline gene, perhaps due to a read error. The gene calls are TRBV5-4 and TRBJ2-6; possibly TRBD2 for D (6 bases). The CDR3 is made up of 15 amino acids. The germline V gene has CDR1 SGHNT and CDR2 YYREEE (reference sequence). The CDR3, as DNA: TGTGCCAGCAGCGCCAGCGGGTCTGGGGCCAACGGCCTGACTTTC. It specifies CASSASGSGANGLTF.

V gene TRBV4-1 combines with J gene TRBJ1-2; D possibly corresponds to TRBD1 (5 bases). Trimming took 0 bases from V and 3 from J, leaving 11 bases between them. This CDR3 region has 15 residues. Germline V lookup: CDR1 MGHRA, CDR2 YSYEKL. CDR3 amino acids: CASSQDGWGDYGYTF. The CDR3 bases are TGCGCCAGCAGCCAAGATGGGTGGGGCGACTATGGCTACACCTTC.

Note on this clone: Compared with germline, one end of the junction differs, possibly owing to a read error. The genes are TRBV5-1 and TRBJ2-6; the match to TRBD1 covers 8 bases. The length of the CDR3 is 18 residues. The germline gives CDR1 SGHRS, CDR2 YFSETQ. This chain's CDR3 is CASSYKQGGTAGANGLTF. The CDR3 bases are TGCGCCAGCAGCTACAAACAGGGGGGAACTGCTGGGGCCAACGGCCTGACTTTC.

Turning to this clone: At the DNA level, this CDR3 is encoded by other sequences in the same sample as well. The chain employs TRBV7-3 and TRBJ2-2; D remains unclear. V was clipped by 5 bases and J by 4 bases, with 8 bases between them. The CDR3 totals 13 residues. Germline V lookup: CDR1 SGHTA, CDR2 FQGTGA. CDR3 residues: CASSPKSTGELFF. In DNA, the CDR3 is TGTGCCAGCAGCCCTAAAAGCACCGGGGAGCTGTTTTTT.

The V gene is TRBV6-5, the J gene TRBJ2-7, with 9 bases aligning to TRBD1. CDR3 length equals 14 residues. CDR1 is MNHEY, CDR2 SVGAGI, per germline. V was clipped by 2 bases and J by 4 bases; unmatched bases: 3. The CDR3 here is CASSYTGQGYEQYF. The CDR3 region has the DNA TGTGCCAGCAGTTACACCGGACAGGGGTACGAGCAGTACTTC.

This chain joins TRBV7-8 and TRBJ1-5; tentatively, D is TRBD1 (5 bases). The CDR3 has 18 amino acids. CDR1 is SGHVS and CDR2 is FQNEAQ in the germline V gene. V was shortened by 0 bases and J by 0 bases, with 15 bases between the two germline ends. As DNA, the CDR3 is TGTGCCAGCAGCTTAGCGCATCGCAGGGATTATAGCAATCAGCCCCAGCATTTT. It is translated as CASSLAHRRDYSNQPQHF.

The V call is TRBV6-6, the J call TRBJ1-1; D possibly corresponds to TRBD1 (6 bases). In germline, CDR1 is MNHNY, CDR2 SVGAGI (reference sequence). The V and J ends lost 5 bases and 0 bases respectively, with 10 bases between them. The CDR3 totals 14 residues. The CDR3 region has the DNA TGTGCCAGCAGTCCCGGGACATTGAACACTGAAGCTTTCTTT. This encodes CASSPGTLNTEAFF.

J is TRBJ1-1 and V is TRBV7-3; no firm D call. The germline V gene has CDR1 SGHTA and CDR2 FQGTGA. The V end lost 2 bases, the J end lost 2 bases, and 9 bases lay between the germline ends. The CDR3 runs to 14 residues. The CDR3 loop reads CASSLLAANTEAFF. The CDR3, as DNA: TGTGCCAGCAGCTTACTAGCGGCTAACACTGAAGCTTTCTTT.

The rearrangement uses TRBV4-1 and TRBJ2-3; D remains unclear. The germline V and J ends were trimmed by 0 bases and 2 bases, with 6 bases remaining between them. Germline loops: CDR1 MGHRA, CDR2 YSYEKL. The CDR3 runs 14 residues. Here the CDR3 DNA reads TGCGCCAGCAGCCAAGACTATCCCACAGATACGCAGTATTTT. Amino acids: CASSQDYPTDTQYF.

The genes are TRBV5-6 and TRBJ2-7; TRBD2 matches at 8 bases. The CDR3 loop spans 16 amino acids. Germline V gene sequence: CDR1 SGHDT, CDR2 YYEEEE. J was trimmed by 4 bases and V by 0 bases; bases with no gene match: 9. The CDR3 sequence is CASSLGGAGDHYEQYF. CDR3 nucleotide sequence: TGTGCCAGCAGCTTGGGGGGAGCGGGAGACCATTACGAGCAGTACTTC. Supplemented by reference TRBV5-6 and TRBJ2-7, the full variable domain reads DAGVTQSPTHLIKTRGQQVTLRCSPKSGHDTVSWYQQALGQGPQFIFQYYEEEERQRGNFPDRFSGHQFPNYSSELNVNALLLGDSALYLCASSLGGAGDHYEQYFGPGTRLTVT.

The chain is built from TRBV28 and TRBJ1-5; D possibly corresponds to TRBD1 (6 bases). The V end was cut by 5 bases, the J end by 6 bases, with 17 bases between. The CDR3 length is 15 residues. In germline, CDR1 is MDHEN, CDR2 SYDVKM. The CDR3 DNA reads as TGTGCCAGCAGTCTTCTCAAGGGGGGGAGTCAGCCCCAGCATTTT. The encoded protein is CASSLLKGGSQPQHF.

The chain joins TRBV29-1 to TRBJ1-4; D uncertain. Germline CDR1 and CDR2: SQVTM and ANQGSEA. This CDR3 has 13 amino acids. V lost 3 bases to trimming and J lost 4 bases, with 9 bases between them. CDR3 in DNA: TGCAGCGTTGAGCTCAGGTTTAATGAAAAACTGTTTTTT. Protein sequence: CSVELRFNEKLFF.

The V and J genes are TRBV5-4 and TRBJ2-5; D unresolved. The CDR3 is 14 residues long. Germline loops: CDR1 SGHNT, CDR2 YYREEE (reference sequence). Between the trimmed V and J ends, which lost 3 bases and 4 bases, there was a span of 13 bases. This CDR3 reads CASSSSSRAETQYF. CDR3 coding DNA: TGTGCCAGCAGCTCAAGTTCGAGAGCAGAGACCCAGTACTTC.

CDR3 amino acids: CAWSDPPSRGLWTSGRAHEQYF. Here the CDR3 DNA reads TGTGCCTGGAGTGACCCCCCCTCCAGAGGGCTGTGGACTAGCGGGAGAGCCCACGAGCAGTACTTC. The chain links TRBV30 to TRBJ2-5; 13 nucleotides line up with TRBD2. The J call may be mistaken, given a closer DNA end match to TRBJ2-7. The length of the CDR3 is 22 residues. CDR1 GTSNPN and CDR2 SVGIG come from the germline V gene (reference sequence).